This T cell receptor (beta chain) was profiled in a study of blood T cell repertoires in COVID-19. At the level of the study: From T cells, B-cell-depleted T cells, or PBMCs came the material, which was cDNA or gDNA.

Germline loops: CDR1 MGHRA, CDR2 YSYEKL. The CDR3 sequence is 16 residues long. J gave up 4 bases and V 1 base, and 6 bases lay outside the gene matches. Some clones are missing from TCRdb's copy, which holds only in-frame ones; the method was immunoSEQ multiplex PCR. This sample has approximately 250,000 clones, with roughly 86% found just once. Sample: peripheral blood. J is TRBJ1-5 and V is TRBV4-1, with TRBD1 matching over 8 bases. The receptor's source is a man in his forties or fifties with active or convalescent COVID-19. DNA for the CDR3: TGCGCCAGCAGCCAAGCCGGACAGGGAGGGAATCAGCCCCAGCATTTT. Translated: CASSQAGQGGNQPQHF.